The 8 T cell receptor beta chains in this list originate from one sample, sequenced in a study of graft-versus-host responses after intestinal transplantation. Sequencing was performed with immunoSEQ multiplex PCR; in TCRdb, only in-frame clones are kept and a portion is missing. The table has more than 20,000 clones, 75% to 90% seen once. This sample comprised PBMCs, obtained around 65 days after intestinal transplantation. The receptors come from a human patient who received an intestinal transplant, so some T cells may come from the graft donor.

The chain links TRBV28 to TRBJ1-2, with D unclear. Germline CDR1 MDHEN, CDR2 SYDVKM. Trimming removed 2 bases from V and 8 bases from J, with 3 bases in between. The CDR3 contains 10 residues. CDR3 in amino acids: CASSLGGYTF. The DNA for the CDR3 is TGTGCCAGCAGTTTAGGGGGCTACACCTTC.

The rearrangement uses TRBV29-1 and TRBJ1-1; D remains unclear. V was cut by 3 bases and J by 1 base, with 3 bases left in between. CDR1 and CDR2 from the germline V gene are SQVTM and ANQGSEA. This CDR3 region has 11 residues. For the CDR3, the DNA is TGCAGCGTTGAGTGGAACACTGAAGCTTTCTTT. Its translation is CSVEWNTEAFF.

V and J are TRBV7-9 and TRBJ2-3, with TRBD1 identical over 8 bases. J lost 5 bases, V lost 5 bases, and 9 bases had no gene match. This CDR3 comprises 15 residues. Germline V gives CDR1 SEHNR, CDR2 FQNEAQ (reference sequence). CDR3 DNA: TGTGCCAGCAGCGAGGACAGGGCGAAGGGAGATACGCAGTATTTT. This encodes CASSEDRAKGDTQYF.

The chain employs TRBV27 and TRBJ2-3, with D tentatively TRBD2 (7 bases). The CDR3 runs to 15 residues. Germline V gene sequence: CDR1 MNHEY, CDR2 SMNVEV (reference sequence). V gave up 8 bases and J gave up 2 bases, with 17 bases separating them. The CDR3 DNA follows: TGTGCCAGCTCGAGGGGGGGGTATTCCACAGATACGCAGTATTTT. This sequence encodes CASSRGGYSTDTQYF.

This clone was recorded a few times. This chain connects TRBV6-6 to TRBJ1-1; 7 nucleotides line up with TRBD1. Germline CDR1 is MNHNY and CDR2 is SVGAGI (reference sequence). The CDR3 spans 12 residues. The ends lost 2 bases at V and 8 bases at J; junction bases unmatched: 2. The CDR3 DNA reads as TGTGCCAGCAGTTACCCGACAGGGGAAGCTTTCTTT. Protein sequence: CASSYPTGEAFF.

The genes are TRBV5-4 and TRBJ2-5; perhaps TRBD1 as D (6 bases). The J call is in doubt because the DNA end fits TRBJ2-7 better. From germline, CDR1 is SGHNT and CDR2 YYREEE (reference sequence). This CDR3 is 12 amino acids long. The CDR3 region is CASSQGTYEQYF. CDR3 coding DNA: TGTGCCAGCAGCCAGGGGACCTACGAGCAGTACTTC.

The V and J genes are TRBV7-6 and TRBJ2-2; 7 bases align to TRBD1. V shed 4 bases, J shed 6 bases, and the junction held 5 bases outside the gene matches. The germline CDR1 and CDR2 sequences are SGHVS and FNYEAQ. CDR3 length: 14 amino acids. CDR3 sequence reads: CASSSRQGAGELFF. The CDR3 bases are TGTGCCAGCAGCTCTCGACAGGGCGCCGGGGAGCTGTTTTTT.

The CDR3 bases are TGTGCCAGCGGGGGAGCCAAAAATTCATACAATGAGCAGTTCTTC. Translation gives CASGGAKNSYNEQFF. V and J are TRBV6-6 and TRBJ2-1, with D perhaps being TRBD1 or TRBD2 (5 bases each). Germline values: CDR1 MNHNY, CDR2 SVGAGI (reference sequence). The V and J ends lost 8 bases and 4 bases respectively, with 18 bases between them. The length of the CDR3 is 15 residues.